A single sample gave rise to the 15 T cell receptor beta chains below, sequenced in a study of cytotoxic CD8 clonotypes in ibrutinib-treated CLL (dated by TCRdb to the early 2020s). The sample's time point label is to be understood as: 12 months on ibrutinib. The library was built by means of the immunoSEQ multiplex PCR assay. TCRdb carries this immuneACCESS record with in-frame sequences only. Its versions omit some clonotypes, under half of them owing to an unresolved V gene in the studies checked, with the rest unexplained. The sample contains about 17,000 clones, about 61% of them found a single time. Of the sample, 25% falls within the top ten clones. Sequencing used PBMCs, obtained after 12 months of ibrutinib treatment. The receptors derive from a human donor with chronic lymphocytic leukemia.

This chain uses TRBV19 with TRBJ2-7, with a weak D call TRBD2 (5 bases). The V end lost 9 bases, the J end lost 6 bases, and 21 bases lay between the germline ends. This CDR3 region has 14 residues. Per the germline V gene, CDR1 is LNHDA and CDR2 is SQIVND (reference sequence). The CDR3 here is CASSPGNVATEQYF. The DNA for the CDR3 is TGTGCCAGCTCCCCCGGGAACGTAGCCACCGAGCAGTACTTC.

The chain recombines TRBV19 with TRBJ2-5; 14 bases agree with TRBD2. CDR3 length: 18 residues. The germline V gene encodes CDR1 LNHDA and CDR2 SQIVND (reference sequence). Germline trimming cut 4 bases from V and 1 base from J; bases unmatched to any gene: 8. The CDR3 DNA sequence: TGTGCCAGTAGTACTGGACTAGCGGGAGGTTCGTTCCAAGAGACCCAGTACTTC. It yields the protein CASSTGLAGGSFQETQYF.

V and J are TRBV18 and TRBJ2-2; a possible D gene is TRBD2 (6 bases). The CDR3 has 16 amino acids. V was pared by 6 bases and J by 2 bases, with 16 bases between. The germline CDR1 and CDR2 sequences are KGHSH and LQKENI. CDR3 loop: CASSSNRDSNTGELFF. CDR3 DNA: TGTGCCAGCTCCTCAAACCGGGACTCTAACACCGGGGAGCTGTTTTTT.

V is TRBV21-1 and J is TRBJ1-2. TRBV21-1 is a pseudogene. The CDR3 totals 13 residues. The CDR3 here is CAIPAEGTDGYTF. The CDR3 nucleotides are TGTGCCATCCCGGCCGAAGGGACCGATGGCTACACCTTC.

The chain combines TRBV5-1 with TRBJ1-5; D is unresolved. Germline lookup yields CDR1 SGHRS and CDR2 YFSETQ. The CDR3 covers 14 residues. V was cut by 4 bases and J by 6 bases, with 14 bases left in between. CDR3 nucleotides: TGCGCCAGCAGCCCCGGGTTTGGCGGTCAGCCCCAGCATTTT. It codes for CASSPGFGGQPQHF.

The rearrangement joins TRBV5-1 to TRBJ2-3; D possibly uses TRBD1 or TRBD2 (5 bases each). CDR1 and CDR2 (germline): SGHRS, YFSETQ. The V gene lost 0 bases and the J gene lost 0 bases, with 8 bases spanning the gap. The CDR3 is 15 residues long. DNA for the CDR3: TGCGCCAGCAGCTTGGTTGGGGACAGCACAGATACGCAGTATTTT. Translation gives CASSLVGDSTDTQYF. Full variable domain (outside the CDR3, taken from reference TRBV5-1 and TRBJ2-3): KAGVTQTPRYLIKTRGQQVTLSCSPISGHRSVSWYQQTPGQGLQFLFEYFSETQRNKGNFPGRFSGRQFSNSRSEMNVSTLELGDSALYLCASSLVGDSTDTQYFGPGTRLTVL.

This clone appeared a single time. The CDR3 reads CASSVGTSGKETQYF. The CDR3 nucleotides are TGTGCCAGTAGTGTAGGGACTAGCGGGAAGGAGACCCAGTACTTC. The chain is built from TRBV19 and TRBJ2-5; 13 bases align to TRBD2. With 5 bases clipped from V and 5 bases from J, the junction kept 5 bases outside the gene matches. CDR1 LNHDA and CDR2 SQIVND come from the germline V gene (reference sequence). The CDR3 sequence is 15 residues long.

This chain uses TRBV5-1 with TRBJ1-1; TRBD1 agrees at 7 bases. CDR1 and CDR2 (germline): SGHRS, YFSETQ. The CDR3 has 16 amino acids. V shed 0 bases and J 7 bases; nucleotides not matched to a gene: 12. This CDR3 is CASSLEGGGWDSEAFF. The CDR3 DNA reads as TGCGCCAGCAGCTTGGAAGGCGGGGGCTGGGACAGTGAAGCTTTCTTT.

V and J are TRBV6-5 and TRBJ1-4; D ambiguous. The CDR3 is 13 residues long. V was clipped by 6 bases and J by 5 bases, with 10 bases between them. In germline, CDR1 is MNHEY, CDR2 SVGAGI. The CDR3 region has the DNA TGTGCCAGCAGCACAACAGTAAATGAAAAACTGTTTTTT. It is translated as CASSTTVNEKLFF.

This rearrangement joins TRBV2 to TRBJ2-3; TRBD2 matches at 10 bases. Trimming cost V 2 bases and J 4 bases; bases outside gene matches: 12. CDR3 size: 18 residues. Germline V gene lookup returns CDR1 SNHLY and CDR2 FYNNEI. DNA of the CDR3: TGTGCCAGCAGTGAAAGGGTGCTAGCGGGAGACCCCCCAGATACGCAGTATTTT. Translated: CASSERVLAGDPPDTQYF.

This clone was picked up a small number of times. CDR3 amino acids: CASSLGRTAGGETQYF. CDR3 DNA sequence: TGCGCCAGCAGCTTGGGTCGTACAGCGGGTGGTGAGACCCAGTACTTC. The V gene is TRBV5-1, the J gene TRBJ2-5; a weak D match, TRBD2 (6 bases). V dropped 0 bases and J dropped 5 bases, with 17 bases sitting between them. The CDR3 runs 16 residues. CDR1 SGHRS and CDR2 YFSETQ come from the germline V gene.

The chain uses TRBV13 and TRBJ1-4; a possible D gene is TRBD1 (5 bases). The V end was cut by 3 bases, the J end by 8 bases, with 10 bases between. The CDR3 loop spans 13 amino acids. The germline gives CDR1 PRHDT, CDR2 FYEKMQ (reference sequence). CDR3 sequence: CASSFSRDEKLFF. CDR3 DNA sequence: TGTGCCAGCAGCTTTAGCAGGGACGAAAAACTGTTTTTT.

The V call is TRBV4-1, the J call TRBJ2-2; 10 nucleotides match TRBD1. V dropped 4 bases and J dropped 5; count of bases not matched to a gene: 7. Germline-derived CDR1 and CDR2 are MGHRA and YSYEKL. This CDR3 has 16 amino acids. CDR3 protein: CASSPTGGLWTGELFF. The DNA of the CDR3 is TGCGCCAGCAGCCCGACAGGGGGCTTGTGGACCGGGGAGCTGTTTTTT.

Only a few counts were recorded for this clone. The genes are TRBV28 and TRBJ1-1, with unresolved D. The CDR3 spans 13 residues. Trimming stripped 8 bases from V and 4 bases from J, with 14 bases between. Germline CDR1 reads MDHEN; CDR2 reads SYDVKM. The CDR3 region is CASGLGEGTEAFF. The CDR3 DNA is TGTGCCAGCGGCCTTGGGGAGGGCACTGAAGCTTTCTTT.

The V gene is TRBV7-8, the J gene TRBJ1-1; D is unclear. This CDR3 is 14 amino acids long. Per germline, CDR1 SGHVS and CDR2 FQNEAQ. Trimming cost V 1 base and J 4 bases, with 10 bases left between them. Here the CDR3 reads CASSLDIALTEAFF. In DNA form, the CDR3 reads TGTGCCAGCAGCTTAGACATAGCCCTCACTGAAGCTTTCTTT.